The present T cell receptor (beta chain) was sequenced within a study of T cells expressing NK-cell markers (dated by TCRdb to about 2020). Concerning the study at large: Three sorted T-cell subsets (CD3+CD56+NKG2C+, CD3+CD56+NKG2C- and CD3+CD56-NKG2C+) from 7 to 9 donors had their TCR beta-chain repertoires profiled. Among the eight sequenced donors, seven were HCMV-seropositive and one was HCMV-seronegative. Sequencing of the libraries produced 2 x 150 bp reads on Illumina HiSeq 2000/2500, MiSeq or NextSeq. The eight sequenced donors were randomly selected healthy volunteers, three men and five women. Results and caveats for the whole study, not just this receptor: Whether the expanded NKG2C-expressing T cell clones were specific for HCMV antigens remained unclear. In more than five donors, the dominant CD3+CD56+NKG2C+ clonotypes were found to rank among the top 10 CD8+ clonotypes and to make up roughly 1.0-8% of CD8+ T cells. Those dominant clonotypes were again the most abundant among CD3+CD56-NKG2C+ cells in a handful of donors, at about 25-65%.

The CDR3 numbers 14 residues from cysteine through phenylalanine. Only the protein sequence is given. For CDR1 and CDR2, the germline V gene (reference sequence) lists DFQATT and SNEGSKA. TCRdb records Illumina HiSeq 2000 as the sequencer. TCR beta cDNA libraries were prepared using 5'RACE template switching, which introduced a universal primer site and unique molecular identifiers. cDNA synthesis was primed from the TCR beta constant segment and was followed by two successive PCR amplification steps. In the original analysis: MIGEC handled demultiplexing of the reads and grouping by UMI, while MiTCR was used to assemble and quantify clonotypes. To exclude erroneous sequences, any TCR cDNA sequence not supported by at least two reads was discarded. The tcR package was used for downstream repertoire analysis, and clonotypes were matched between fractions using CDR3 nucleotide sequence together with V segment. VDJmatch was used to annotate antigen specificity against VDJdb, with one amino acid substitution allowed in CDR3. TCRdb reprocessed the sequencing reads and holds a single record per CDR3 protein sequence, with no DNA. TCRdb, rather than the study authors, made the V and J calls. The sample table includes some 460,000 distinct CDR3 sequences. 1.4% of the sample belongs to the ten largest clones.

As for this clonotype: No cognate antigen has been identified for it.

A commercial ELISA kit detecting HCMV-specific IgG in serum was used to determine HCMV serostatus. Ficoll density gradient centrifugation was used to isolate peripheral blood mononuclear cells from blood. This clonotype was obtained from a woman between 45 and 60 years old in good health. Donor details come from another sample of the same person, matched by shared clones. Sequenced input: blood T cells: a sorted CD56 or NKG2C T cell subset, CD4+ or CD8+ T cells, or bulk PBMC T cells (not recorded which). The sequence joins TRBV20-1 to TRBJ1-1; TCRdb calls TRBD1, which cannot be checked without DNA. CDR3 loop: CSAWDRTKNTEAFF.